This TCR beta chain stems from a study of blood T cell repertoires in COVID-19. Repertoires were generated with immunoSEQ multiplex PCR, while TCRdb's copy carries only in-frame clones and drops some. The repertoire holds hundreds of thousands of clones, with more than 75% as singletons. CDR3 size: 17 residues. V was pared by 0 bases and J by 6 bases, with 8 bases of the junction left unmatched. Germline assignment: CDR1 LNHNV and CDR2 YYDKDF (reference sequence). This clonotype originated in a woman between 45 and 65 years old with active or convalescent COVID-19. This rearrangement joins TRBV15 to TRBJ1-4; 9 bases agree with TRBD1. Input material: peripheral blood. In DNA, the CDR3 is TGTGCCACCAGCAGAGACAACGTCGGGACAGGGTATGAAAAACTGTTTTTT. As protein: CATSRDNVGTGYEKLFF.